This TCR beta chain appears in the sequencing data of a study of blood T cell repertoires in COVID-19. Overall study: The study drew acute and convalescent COVID-19 samples from the United States, Italy and Spain.

As originally analysed: Scientists estimated how many nucleated cells there were by amplifying reference gene primers. Method: immunoSEQ multiplex PCR; TCRdb's copy keeps in-frame clones and lacks some. V, J and clone size derive from that table, while D and trimming were established from the DNA sequence. The table includes a few hundred thousand clones, 89% detected once. The CDR3 has 14 amino acids. J lost 4 bases, V lost 4 bases, and 6 bases had no gene match. Looked up from germline, CDR1 is SGHDN and CDR2 is FVKESK. Seattle patients were enrolled while actively infected and followed longitudinally.

The sequenced material came from peripheral blood. This chain connects TRBV14 to TRBJ1-2; 7 nucleotides align to TRBD1. The sequence came from a woman between 25 and 40 years old with COVID-19, enrolled during active disease. CDR3 loop: CASSRDRVAYGYTF. The CDR3 nucleotides read TGTGCCAGCAGCCGGGACAGAGTTGCCTATGGCTACACCTTC. Combining the CDR3 with reference TRBV14 and TRBJ1-2 gives the whole variable domain EAGVTQFPSHSVIEKGQTVTLRCDPISGHDNLYWYRRVMGKEIKFLLHFVKESKQDESGMPNNRFLAERTGGTYSTLKVQPAELEDSGVYFCASSRDRVAYGYTFGSGTRLTVV.